The sequence of this TCR beta chain was determined in a study of blood T cell repertoires in COVID-19. About the study: The origin of the acute and convalescent COVID-19 samples was the United States, Italy and Spain. From T cells, B-cell-depleted T cells, or PBMCs came the material, which was cDNA or gDNA.

CDR3 length equals 14 residues. Trimming shortened V by 8 bases and J by 7 bases, and 17 bases separated the two germline ends. CDR1 is LNHDA, CDR2 SQIVND, per germline (reference sequence). Seattle patient enrollment occurred during active infection, with longitudinal follow-up thereafter. In the original processing: Nucleated cell number was recorded as an estimate derived from reference gene primer amplification. Sequencing was performed with immunoSEQ multiplex PCR; in TCRdb, only in-frame clones are kept and a portion is missing. V, J and clone size were drawn from that table, and D and trimming were deduced from the DNA. The table records around 200,000 clones, approximately 86% of them present only once.

V is TRBV19 and J is TRBJ1-4, with D uncertain. This clonotype originated in a woman younger than 45 with COVID-19, enrolled during active disease. The sequencing sample was made of peripheral blood. The CDR3 loop reads CASGSGAKSEKLFF. CDR3 nucleotides: TGTGCCAGTGGTTCGGGAGCCAAAAGTGAAAAACTGTTTTTT. Supplemented by reference TRBV19 and TRBJ1-4, the full variable domain reads DGGITQSPKYLFRKEGQNVTLSCEQNLNHDAMYWYRQDPGQGLRLIYYSQIVNDFQKGDIAEGYSVSREKKESFPLTVTSAQKNPTAFYLCASGSGAKSEKLFFGSGTQLSVL.